These 20 T cell receptor beta chains were all obtained from the same sample, sequenced in a study of blood T cell repertoires in COVID-19. Clones were read by immunoSEQ multiplex PCR, and TCRdb kept only the in-frame ones, dropping some. The sample has more than 35,000 clones; 80% are singletons. Sequencing was done on a sample of peripheral blood. Receptors were obtained from a woman in her 70s with acute or convalescent COVID-19.

The chain recombines TRBV4-2 with TRBJ2-5; 8 nucleotides line up with TRBD1. Germline CDR1 is LGHNA and CDR2 is YNFKEQ. This CDR3 is built from 15 residues. Losses at the gene ends were 1 base for V and 5 bases for J; bases not matched to a gene: 6. CDR3 loop: CASSQGGQGSETQYF. The CDR3 nucleotides are TGTGCCAGCAGCCAAGGCGGACAGGGCTCGGAGACCCAGTACTTC.

The J gene is TRBJ1-2, the V gene TRBV29-1; 10 nucleotides align to TRBD1. Unmatched junction bases numbered 10, after V lost 7 bases and J lost 8 bases. The germline V gene has CDR1 SQVTM and CDR2 ANQGSEA. The CDR3 spans 13 residues. DNA of the CDR3: TGCAGCGGAGGGGGGGACAGGGGCTCGGGCTACACCTTC. It translates to CSGGGDRGSGYTF.

On this clone itself: One base away lies a much larger clone, so this may be a sequencing read error. J is TRBJ1-6 and V is TRBV12-3 or TRBV12-4; unclear D gene. V was shortened by 3 bases and J by 7 bases, with 4 bases between the two germline ends. This CDR3 region has 12 residues. The CDR3 protein is CASSFVNSPLHF. In nucleotides, the CDR3 is TGTGCCAGCAGTTTCGTGAATTCACCCCTCCACTTT.

The chain links TRBV11-2 to TRBJ2-7, with a weak D call TRBD1 (6 bases). Trimming pared 2 bases from V and 5 bases from J, leaving 13 bases between. The CDR3 totals 14 residues. CDR1 is SGHAT and CDR2 is FQNNGV in the germline V gene. This CDR3 reads CASSLRPGHHEQYF. CDR3 coding DNA: TGTGCCAGCAGCTTACGTCCGGGACACCACGAGCAGTACTTC.

This chain connects TRBV7-2 to TRBJ2-1, with 12 bases aligning to TRBD2. Germline V gene lookup returns CDR1 SGHTA and CDR2 FQGNSA. This CDR3 is built from 19 residues. V was clipped by 3 bases and J by 7 bases; unmatched bases: 16. The CDR3 DNA follows: TGTGCCAGCAGCTTGGAGACTAGCGGGAGATTAAGGGGTTTGAATGAGCAGTTCTTC. Translating gives CASSLETSGRLRGLNEQFF.

This clone was observed once. The V call is TRBV7-2, the J call TRBJ2-5, with 13 bases fitting TRBD2. This CDR3 comprises 16 residues. Germline trimming cut 5 bases from V and 5 bases from J; bases unmatched to any gene: 8. CDR1 and CDR2 from the germline V gene are SGHTA and FQGNSA. This chain's CDR3 is CASSPIGLAGAETQYF. The CDR3 region has the DNA TGTGCCAGCAGCCCCATCGGACTAGCGGGAGCTGAGACCCAGTACTTC.

The gene calls are TRBV3-1 (or the pseudogene TRBV3-2) and TRBJ2-5; TRBD2 matches 11 bases. This CDR3 region has 16 residues. CDR1 LGHDT and CDR2 YNNKEL come from the germline V gene (reference sequence). V was pared by 3 bases and J by 2 bases, with 5 bases of the junction left unmatched. CDR3 in amino acids: CASSHRLAGPQETQYF. The CDR3 bases are TGTGCCAGCAGCCACCGACTAGCGGGACCACAAGAGACCCAGTACTTC.

The rearrangement links TRBV19 to TRBJ2-1; perhaps TRBD2 as D (5 bases). CDR3 length: 15 amino acids. With 3 bases removed from V and 7 bases from J, the gap between germline ends came to 16 bases. Germline assignment: CDR1 LNHDA and CDR2 SQIVND (reference sequence). This CDR3 reads CASSIVGYEGNEQFF. CDR3 DNA sequence: TGTGCCAGTAGTATCGTGGGGTACGAGGGAAATGAGCAGTTCTTC.

The chain is built from TRBV18 and TRBJ2-1, with a weak D call TRBD2 (5 bases). Germline V gene data show CDR1 as KGHSH and CDR2 as LQKENI. CDR3 length equals 15 residues. Deletions cut 2 bases from V and 0 bases from J, with 8 bases between. DNA for the CDR3: TGTGCCAGCTCACCAATGGGGAGCTCCTACAATGAGCAGTTCTTC. Its translation is CASSPMGSSYNEQFF. Filled out from reference TRBV18 and TRBJ2-1, the complete variable domain reads NAGVMQNPRHLVRRRGQEARLRCSPMKGHSHVYWYRQLPEEGLKFMVYLQKENIIDESGMPKERFSAEFPKEGPSILRIQQVVRGDSAAYFCASSPMGSSYNEQFFGPGTRLTVL.

The chain carries TRBV28 and TRBJ2-4, with 10 bases that match TRBD1. Trimming cost V 0 bases and J 7 bases; bases outside gene matches: 6. CDR1 and CDR2 from the germline V gene are MDHEN and SYDVKM. The CDR3 runs 16 residues. DNA of the CDR3: TGTGCCAGCAGTTTATGGCGGACAGGGGGTACTAACATTCAGTACTTC. Translating it yields CASSLWRTGGTNIQYF.

This clone has a single count. The chain is built from TRBV19 and TRBJ1-2; TRBD1 is a possible D gene (5 bases). The CDR3 runs to 13 residues. Trimming pared 3 bases from V and 4 bases from J, leaving 9 bases between. Germline V gives CDR1 LNHDA, CDR2 SQIVND (reference sequence). The CDR3 is CASSISTVYGYTF. DNA of the CDR3: TGTGCCAGTAGTATCTCGACAGTCTATGGCTACACCTTC.

The genes are TRBV27 and TRBJ2-2, with 11 bases aligning to TRBD2. The CDR3 spans 15 residues. Trimming at V came to 5 bases and at J to 6 bases, leaving 5 bases not matched to a gene. CDR1 is MNHEY and CDR2 is SMNVEV in the germline V gene (reference sequence). The chain's CDR3 is CASSTSGGWAGELFF. CDR3 bases: TGTGCCAGCAGTACTAGCGGGGGATGGGCCGGGGAGCTGTTTTTT.

The J gene is TRBJ2-3, the V gene TRBV2; possible D gene TRBD2, 6 bases. Trimming stripped 3 bases from V and 4 bases from J, with 17 bases between. The CDR3 length is 16 residues. Looked up from germline, CDR1 is SNHLY and CDR2 is FYNNEI. The CDR3 protein is CASSDPRLGGADTQYF. The CDR3 DNA reads TGTGCCAGCAGTGACCCAAGACTGGGGGGAGCAGATACGCAGTATTTT.

The sample holds one count of this clone. The chain carries TRBV5-8 and TRBJ1-5, with a weak D call TRBD1 (5 bases). Between the trimmed V and J ends, which lost 4 bases and 5 bases, there was a span of 13 bases. CDR1 is SGHTS and CDR2 is YDEGEE in the germline V gene. The CDR3 runs 14 residues. CDR3 nucleotide sequence: TGTGCCAGCAGCCCCGAAGGGGTTCATCAGCCCCAGCATTTT. This encodes CASSPEGVHQPQHF.

This clone was found once. V gene TRBV10-1 combines with J gene TRBJ1-2; 7 bases are shared with TRBD1. The CDR3 totals 13 residues. Germline trimming cut 6 bases from V and 5 bases from J; bases unmatched to any gene: 6. From germline, CDR1 is WNHNN and CDR2 SYGVQD (reference sequence). The CDR3 DNA is TGCGCCAGCAGCCGGACAGGAGAATATGGCTACACCTTC. It specifies CASSRTGEYGYTF.

The chain recombines TRBV7-9 with TRBJ2-5, with D possibly being TRBD1 (6 bases). With 0 bases removed from V and 3 bases from J, the gap between germline ends came to 11 bases. Germline CDR1 SEHNR, CDR2 FQNEAQ (reference sequence). The CDR3 loop spans 15 amino acids. CDR3 residues: CASSLAGAGKETQYF. CDR3 DNA sequence: TGTGCCAGCAGCTTAGCGGGGGCTGGAAAAGAGACCCAGTACTTC.

This clone has a handful of counts. The chain joins TRBV6-2 or TRBV6-3 to TRBJ1-5; D unresolved. Trimming stripped 6 bases from V and 5 bases from J, with 17 bases between. This CDR3 has 15 amino acids. Germline V gene sequence: CDR1 MNHEY, CDR2 SVGEGT. CDR3 residues: CASSPGGGWDQPQHF. CDR3 nucleotide sequence: TGTGCCAGCAGCCCCGGTGGAGGCTGGGATCAGCCCCAGCATTTT.

This chain joins TRBV6-5 and TRBJ1-5, with 7 bases aligning to TRBD1. The V gene end was trimmed by 4 bases and the J gene end by 4 bases; junction bases not matched to a gene: 7. This CDR3 spans 15 amino acids. Germline CDR1 reads MNHEY; CDR2 reads SVGAGI. CDR3 residues: CASSLYRDRNQPQHF. The CDR3 DNA is TGTGCCAGCAGTTTATACCGGGACAGAAATCAGCCCCAGCATTTT.

This clone has only a few counts. The genes are TRBV19 and TRBJ2-1; D remains ambiguous. Germline V CDR1 and CDR2: LNHDA, SQIVND (reference sequence). The CDR3 totals 13 residues. The V end was cut by 2 bases, the J end by 10 bases, with 12 bases between. The CDR3 DNA reads as TGTGCCAGTAGTATACCCACGGGTAGAGAGCAGTTCTTC. It specifies CASSIPTGREQFF.

CDR3 sequence (DNA): TGTGCCAGCAGGGTCGGGACAGGGACCCTCCATGAGCAGTTCTTC. Translation: CASRVGTGTLHEQFF. The V and J genes are TRBV2 and TRBJ2-1; TRBD1 matches at 9 bases. The CDR3 loop spans 15 amino acids. The junction had 11 bases not matched to a gene; V was cut back by 6 bases and J by 8 bases. Germline CDR1 and CDR2: SNHLY and FYNNEI.